This T cell receptor beta chain was recorded in a study of glioma-infiltrating T cells. Germline lookup yields CDR1 SGHDN and CDR2 FVKESK. The CDR3 is 13 amino acids. Between the trimmed V and J ends, which lost 0 bases and 3 bases, there was a span of 5 bases. Study-wide findings and caveats: Tissue-blood divergence was below expectation in non-neoplastic patients, above in gliomas. CDR3 overlap between tissue and blood was very small.

This clonotype occurred many times. Its antigen is undetermined. TCR alpha and beta CDR3 regions were amplified from RNA using iRepertoire nested multiplex PCR. Tissue mRNA or PBMC total RNA, 100-400 ng, went into one-step reverse transcription and amplification. A single record per CDR3 protein comes from TCRdb applying MiXCR to the multiplex PCR reads. Altogether tens of thousands of distinct CDR3 sequences are present, about 25% being singletons, with the ten largest covering 6.7%. The sample comprised glioma tissue, nonneoplastic brain tissue, or PBMCs (not recorded which). The sequence came from a human donor with low-grade glioma or glioblastoma, undergoing nonglioma brain surgery, or in good health (not recorded which). This chain joins TRBV14 and TRBJ1-2, with D uncertain. The CDR3 nucleotides read TGTGCCAGCAGCCAAGACGAGGACTATGGCTACACCTTC. This codes for CASSQDEDYGYTF.